What follows is one T cell receptor (beta chain) and its context. This CDR3 contains 12 residues. Trimming cost V 7 bases and J 3 bases, with 9 bases left between them. Germline V gene data show CDR1 as SGHTA and CDR2 as FQGNSA. These data come from a study of T cell responses to AZD1222 COVID-19 vaccine. The data were produced by immunoSEQ multiplex PCR, yet TCRdb's version contains in-frame clones alone and is incomplete. The repertoire holds 95,000 to 150,000 clones, 75% to 90% seen once, with approximately 3.3% in the top ten. This specimen consisted of peripheral blood, obtained on day 0 of AZD1222 vaccination. The chain couples TRBV7-2 to TRBJ1-1; D not certain. The receptor was derived from an adult in good health. The CDR3 sequence is CASNRRDTEAFF. The CDR3 bases are TGTGCCAGCAACCGGAGGGACACTGAAGCTTTCTTT.